A selection of T cell receptor beta chains follows, all from one sample in a study of patients and donors after allogeneic stem cell transplantation. Each CDR3 protein gets one entry after TCRdb re-called the RT-PCR reads with MiXCR. The sample carries 920,000 or so distinct CDR3 sequences, approximately 18% recorded once. Sequenced input: blood, either unsorted or a sorted T cell fraction (not recorded which). The receptor source for this set is a human donor who was either an allogeneic HSCT recipient or a stem cell or donor lymphocyte infusion donor (not recorded which). It is not recorded whose cells these are; they may come from a transplant donor. CDR3s include the opening cysteine and the closing phenylalanine or tryptophan. D genes are given only for firm matches. Only part of the rows carry a size: once, few, many, or a class if the clone is expanded.

clone size: few
V gene: TRBV20-1
J gene: TRBJ2-7
D gene: TRBD2
CDR3 DNA: TGCAGTGCTAGAGACCTGACTAGCGGGGCGACCTACGAGCAGTACTTC
CDR3 protein: CSARDLTSGATYEQYF

clone size: .
V gene: TRBV11-2
J gene: TRBJ2-1
D gene: TRBD2
CDR3 DNA: TGTGCCAGCAGCTTCCATCGAAATGGACTAGCGGGGATAAATGAGCAGTTCTTC
CDR3 protein: CASSFHRNGLAGINEQFF

clone size: many
V gene: TRBV7-3
J gene: TRBJ1-1
D gene: .
CDR3 DNA: TGTGCCAGCAGCTCCTCGGGACTAAACACTGAAGCTTTCTTT
CDR3 protein: CASSSSGLNTEAFF

clone size: .
V gene: TRBV7-3
J gene: TRBJ2-2
D gene: .
CDR3 DNA: TGTGCCAGCAGCCCCCGACTAGTCGGCACCGGGGAGCTGTTTTTT
CDR3 protein: CASSPRLVGTGELFF

clone size: .
V gene: TRBV7-2
J gene: TRBJ2-3
D gene: .
CDR3 DNA: TGTGCCAGCAGCTGGGGCTTAGGATTTGCAGATACGCAGTATTTT
CDR3 protein: CASSWGLGFADTQYF

clone size: .
V gene: TRBV4-3
J gene: TRBJ1-1
D gene: .
CDR3 DNA: TGCGCCAGCAGCCAAGATCAGGGGTACCGCGGGGAAGCTTTCTTT
CDR3 protein: CASSQDQGYRGEAFF

clone size: few
V gene: TRBV9
J gene: TRBJ2-5
D gene: .
CDR3 DNA: TGTGCCAGCAGCGTAGAGTTGTACCAAGAGACCCAGTACTTC
CDR3 protein: CASSVELYQETQYF

clone size: few
V gene: TRBV24-1
J gene: TRBJ1-2
D gene: .
CDR3 DNA: TGTGCCACCAGTGACCCTACAGGTAGCTATGGCTACACCTTC
CDR3 protein: CATSDPTGSYGYTF

clone size: .
V gene: TRBV3-1
J gene: TRBJ2-1
D gene: .
CDR3 DNA: TGTGCCAGCAGCCCTCAACTGGATGAGCAGTTCTTC
CDR3 protein: CASSPQLDEQFF

clone size: .
V gene: TRBV2
J gene: TRBJ2-4
D gene: .
CDR3 DNA: TGTGCCAGCAGTGAGGGGGGAAAAGCCAAAAACATTCAGTACTTC
CDR3 protein: CASSEGGKAKNIQYF

clone size: many
V gene: TRBV29-1
J gene: TRBJ2-3
D gene: .
CDR3 DNA: TGCAGCGTTATTCCCGGGACGAGCACAGATACGCAGTATTTT
CDR3 protein: CSVIPGTSTDTQYF

clone size: .
V gene: TRBV5-1
J gene: TRBJ2-3
D gene: TRBD2
CDR3 DNA: TGCGCCAGCAGCTTGTACAGCGGGGAGAGGACGCAGTATTTT
CDR3 protein: CASSLYSGERTQYF

clone size: .
V gene: TRBV2
J gene: TRBJ1-3
D gene: .
CDR3 DNA: TGTGCCAGCAGTGAAGACAGCCCTGGAAACACCATATATTTT
CDR3 protein: CASSEDSPGNTIYF

clone size: many
V gene: TRBV6-2/TRBV6-3
J gene: TRBJ2-3
D gene: .
CDR3 DNA: TGTGCCAGCAGTCGACCGGACGGAACCCATACGCAGTATTTT
CDR3 protein: CASSRPDGTHTQYF

clone size: few
V gene: TRBV7-8
J gene: TRBJ2-1
D gene: TRBD1
CDR3 DNA: TGTGCCAGCAGCATCGAGGGACAGCACTCCTACAATGAGCAGTTCTTC
CDR3 protein: CASSIEGQHSYNEQFF

clone size: few
V gene: TRBV12-3/TRBV12-4
J gene: TRBJ2-2
D gene: TRBD1
CDR3 DNA: TGTGCCAGCAGTCTCCTGACAGGGTCGATCGGGGAGCTGTTTTTT
CDR3 protein: CASSLLTGSIGELFF

clone size: .
V gene: TRBV18
J gene: TRBJ2-7
D gene: TRBD2
CDR3 DNA: TGTGCCAGCTCACCACCGTATCCTAGCGGGAGGTACGAGCAGTACTTC
CDR3 protein: CASSPPYPSGRYEQYF

clone size: many
V gene: TRBV5-1
J gene: TRBJ1-3
D gene: .
CDR3 DNA: TGCGCCAGCAGCTGGGGGTCTAGTGGAAACACCATATATTTT
CDR3 protein: CASSWGSSGNTIYF

clone size: few
V gene: TRBV12-3/TRBV12-4
J gene: TRBJ2-1
D gene: TRBD2
CDR3 DNA: TGTGCCAGCAGTCGGACTAGCGGGAGGGCCTCCTACAATGAGCAGTTCTTC
CDR3 protein: CASSRTSGRASYNEQFF

clone size: many
V gene: TRBV5-1
J gene: TRBJ2-3
D gene: .
CDR3 DNA: TGCGCCAGCAGCCCTAGAGATTCGGATACGCAGTATTTT
CDR3 protein: CASSPRDSDTQYF

clone size: few
V gene: TRBV11-3
J gene: TRBJ2-5
D gene: .
CDR3 DNA: TGTGCCAGCAGCTTAGTGAGGGTTGGGGAAGAGACCCAGTACTTC
CDR3 protein: CASSLVRVGEETQYF

clone size: few
V gene: TRBV27
J gene: TRBJ2-3
D gene: .
CDR3 DNA: TGTGCCAGCAGTCGGTCTTTCACAGATACGCAGTATTTT
CDR3 protein: CASSRSFTDTQYF

clone size: .
V gene: TRBV20-1
J gene: TRBJ2-5
D gene: .
CDR3 DNA: TGCAGTGCCGTGGCCAGGGTGGCAGGAGAGACCCAGTACTTC
CDR3 protein: CSAVARVAGETQYF

clone size: few
V gene: TRBV7-2
J gene: TRBJ1-1
D gene: TRBD1
CDR3 DNA: TGTGCCAGCAGCTTCAAACAGGGGGGTGAAGCTTTCTTT
CDR3 protein: CASSFKQGGEAFF

clone size: few
V gene: TRBV11-2
J gene: TRBJ2-5
D gene: TRBD1
CDR3 DNA: TGTGCCAGCAGCTTAGTGGGGACAGGGGCGGAGACCCAGTACTTC
CDR3 protein: CASSLVGTGAETQYF

clone size: .
V gene: TRBV7-8
J gene: TRBJ1-4
D gene: TRBD1
CDR3 DNA: TGTGCCAGCAGCATGACAGGGCGTAATGAAAAACTGTTTTTT
CDR3 protein: CASSMTGRNEKLFF

clone size: once
V gene: TRBV5-4
J gene: TRBJ2-2
D gene: TRBD2
CDR3 DNA: TGTGCCAGCAGCTTAAGTTCACTAGCGGGAGCTTCCGGGGAGCTGTTTTTT
CDR3 protein: CASSLSSLAGASGELFF

clone size: few
V gene: TRBV6-5
J gene: TRBJ1-2
D gene: .
CDR3 DNA: TGTGCCAGCATGTGGAACTATGGCTACACCTTC
CDR3 protein: CASMWNYGYTF

clone size: .
V gene: TRBV18
J gene: TRBJ2-7
D gene: TRBD1
CDR3 DNA: TGTGCCAGCTCATCGCGACAGGGCCTCTACGAGCAGTACTTC
CDR3 protein: CASSSRQGLYEQYF

clone size: few
V gene: TRBV12-3/TRBV12-4
J gene: TRBJ2-7
D gene: .
CDR3 DNA: TGTGCCAGCAGCAATGGGAGGCGCTCCTCCTACGAGCAGTACTTC
CDR3 protein: CASSNGRRSSYEQYF

clone size: .
V gene: TRBV3-1
J gene: TRBJ1-2
D gene: TRBD1
CDR3 DNA: TGTGCCAGCAGTAGGACAGGGGAATCCTATGGCTACACCTTC
CDR3 protein: CASSRTGESYGYTF

clone size: .
V gene: TRBV11-2
J gene: TRBJ1-5
D gene: .
CDR3 DNA: TGTGCCAGCAGCTTAGATGGGGCGGATGAGCCCCAGCATTTT
CDR3 protein: CASSLDGADEPQHF

clone size: .
V gene: TRBV5-1
J gene: TRBJ2-3
D gene: .
CDR3 DNA: TGCGCCAGCAGGCGGGCAGGGACCACAGATACGCAGTATTTT
CDR3 protein: CASRRAGTTDTQYF

clone size: .
V gene: TRBV29-1
J gene: TRBJ2-7
D gene: TRBD2
CDR3 DNA: TGCAGCGCAAAGGGACTAGCGGATACACGGAGCTCCTACGAGCAGTACTTC
CDR3 protein: CSAKGLADTRSSYEQYF

clone size: .
V gene: TRBV4-2
J gene: TRBJ2-5
D gene: TRBD2
CDR3 DNA: TGTGCCAGCAGCCAAGATTGGGCTAGCGGGGGTCGAAGGACCCAGTACTTC
CDR3 protein: CASSQDWASGGRRTQYF

clone size: many
V gene: TRBV12-3/TRBV12-4
J gene: TRBJ2-1
D gene: .
CDR3 DNA: TGTGCCAGCAGTTTCGGTTATGAGCAGTTCTTC
CDR3 protein: CASSFGYEQFF

clone size: .
V gene: TRBV6-2/TRBV6-3
J gene: TRBJ1-1
D gene: TRBD1
CDR3 DNA: TGTGCCAGCAGACAGACAGGGTTGGGCACTGAAGCTTTCTTT
CDR3 protein: CASRQTGLGTEAFF

clone size: .
V gene: TRBV20-1
J gene: TRBJ1-4
D gene: TRBD1
CDR3 DNA: TGCAGTGCATACAGGGGAATAACTGAAAAACTGTTTTTT
CDR3 protein: CSAYRGITEKLFF

clone size: .
V gene: TRBV5-1
J gene: TRBJ1-1
D gene: TRBD1
CDR3 DNA: TGCGCCAGCAGCTTTTGGACAGGGGGGGAAGTTGATGAAGCTTTCTTT
CDR3 protein: CASSFWTGGEVDEAFF

clone size: .
V gene: TRBV18
J gene: TRBJ1-5
D gene: .
CDR3 DNA: TGTGCCAGCTCACCAGGGCCCTCGGAGCCCCAGCATTTT
CDR3 protein: CASSPGPSEPQHF

clone size: .
V gene: TRBV7-3
J gene: TRBJ2-3
D gene: .
CDR3 DNA: TGTGCCAGCAGCTTAATTGGAGGGACTACAGATACGCAGTATTTT
CDR3 protein: CASSLIGGTTDTQYF

clone size: few
V gene: TRBV20-1
J gene: TRBJ2-3
D gene: .
CDR3 DNA: TGCAGTGCGGCGCGAAGCGCAGATACGCAGTATTTT
CDR3 protein: CSAARSADTQYF

clone size: many
V gene: TRBV9
J gene: TRBJ2-1
D gene: TRBD2
CDR3 DNA: TGTGCCAGCGGGACTAACAACTACAATGAGCAGTTCTTC
CDR3 protein: CASGTNNYNEQFF

clone size: .
V gene: TRBV5-1
J gene: TRBJ1-3
D gene: TRBD1
CDR3 DNA: TGCGCCAGCAGCTTGGACAGGGGAGCTGGAAACACCATATATTTT
CDR3 protein: CASSLDRGAGNTIYF

clone size: few
V gene: TRBV20-1
J gene: TRBJ2-2
D gene: .
CDR3 DNA: TGCAGTGCTAGTTCTCACCACCGAGGCACCGGGGAGCTGTTTTTT
CDR3 protein: CSASSHHRGTGELFF

clone size: few
V gene: TRBV5-1
J gene: TRBJ2-6
D gene: .
CDR3 DNA: TGCGCCAGCAGCTTGGACAGGGCCAACGTCCTGACTTTC
CDR3 protein: CASSLDRANVLTF

clone size: many
V gene: TRBV12-3/TRBV12-4
J gene: TRBJ1-2
D gene: TRBD1
CDR3 DNA: TGTGCCAGCAGTTTTAACAGGGGCGGCTATGGCTACACCTTC
CDR3 protein: CASSFNRGGYGYTF

clone size: few
V gene: TRBV7-6
J gene: TRBJ1-4
D gene: .
CDR3 DNA: TGTGCCAGCAGCTTAATCGTGGGCGAAAAACTGTTTTTT
CDR3 protein: CASSLIVGEKLFF

clone size: .
V gene: TRBV11-3
J gene: TRBJ2-7
D gene: .
CDR3 DNA: TGTGCCAGCAGCCCCAGTCTCGGAGCAGGCGAGCAGTACTTC
CDR3 protein: CASSPSLGAGEQYF

clone size: few
V gene: TRBV20-1
J gene: TRBJ1-5
D gene: .
CDR3 DNA: TGCAGTGCTAGACTCCGGGGCCAGCCCCAGCATTTT
CDR3 protein: CSARLRGQPQHF

clone size: many
V gene: TRBV20-1
J gene: TRBJ2-2
D gene: .
CDR3 DNA: TGCAGTGCTAGAAGGGCCGGGGAGCTGTTTTTT
CDR3 protein: CSARRAGELFF

clone size: .
V gene: TRBV12-3/TRBV12-4
J gene: TRBJ2-2
D gene: TRBD2
CDR3 DNA: TGTGCCAGCAGTTGGTCCTCCGGGGGGGTAGAAACCGGGGAGCTGTTTTTT
CDR3 protein: CASSWSSGGVETGELFF